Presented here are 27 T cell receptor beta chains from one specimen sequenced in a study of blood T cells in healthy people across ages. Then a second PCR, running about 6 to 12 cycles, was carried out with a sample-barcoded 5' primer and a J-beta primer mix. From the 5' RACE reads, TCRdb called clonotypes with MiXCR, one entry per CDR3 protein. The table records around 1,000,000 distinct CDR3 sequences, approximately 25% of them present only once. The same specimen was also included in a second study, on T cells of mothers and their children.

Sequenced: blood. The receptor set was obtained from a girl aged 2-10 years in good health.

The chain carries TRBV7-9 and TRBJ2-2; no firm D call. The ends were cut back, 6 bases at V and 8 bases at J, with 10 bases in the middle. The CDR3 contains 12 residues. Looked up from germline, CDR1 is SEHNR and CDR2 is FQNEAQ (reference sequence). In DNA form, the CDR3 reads TGTGCCAGCAGACCCCATTGGGGGGAGCTGTTTTTT. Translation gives CASRPHWGELFF.

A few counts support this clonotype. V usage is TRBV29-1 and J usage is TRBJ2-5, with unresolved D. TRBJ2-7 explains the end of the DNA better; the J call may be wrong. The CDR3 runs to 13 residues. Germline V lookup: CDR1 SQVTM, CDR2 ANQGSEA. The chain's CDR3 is CSVERADSYEQYF. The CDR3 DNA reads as TGCAGCGTTGAAAGGGCCGACTCCTACGAGCAGTACTTC.

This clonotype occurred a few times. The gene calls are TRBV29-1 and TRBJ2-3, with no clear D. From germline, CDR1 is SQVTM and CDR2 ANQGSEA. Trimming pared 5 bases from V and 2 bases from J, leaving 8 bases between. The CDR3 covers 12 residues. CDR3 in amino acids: CSVQVSTDTQYF. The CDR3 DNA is TGCAGCGTTCAGGTTTCCACAGATACGCAGTATTTT.

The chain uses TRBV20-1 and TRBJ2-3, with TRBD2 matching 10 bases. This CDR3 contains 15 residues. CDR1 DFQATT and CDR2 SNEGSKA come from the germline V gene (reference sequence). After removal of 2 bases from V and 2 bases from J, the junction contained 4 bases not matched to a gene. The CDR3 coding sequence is TGCAGTGCTAGACTAGCGGGAGATATCACAGATACGCAGTATTTT. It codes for CSARLAGDITDTQYF.

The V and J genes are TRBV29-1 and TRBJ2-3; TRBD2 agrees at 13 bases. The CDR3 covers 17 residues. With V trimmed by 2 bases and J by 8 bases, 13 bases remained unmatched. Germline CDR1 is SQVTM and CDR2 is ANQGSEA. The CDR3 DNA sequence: TGCAGCGTTGAACCACTAGCGGGAGGGCCGAACTGGGGTACGCAGTATTTT. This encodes CSVEPLAGGPNWGTQYF.

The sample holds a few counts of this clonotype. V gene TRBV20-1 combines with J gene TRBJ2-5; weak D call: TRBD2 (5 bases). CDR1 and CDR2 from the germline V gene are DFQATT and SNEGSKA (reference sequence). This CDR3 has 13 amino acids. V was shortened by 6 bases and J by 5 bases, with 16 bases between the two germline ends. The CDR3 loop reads CSAMRTGKETQYF. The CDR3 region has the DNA TGCAGTGCGATGAGGACGGGGAAGGAGACCCAGTACTTC.

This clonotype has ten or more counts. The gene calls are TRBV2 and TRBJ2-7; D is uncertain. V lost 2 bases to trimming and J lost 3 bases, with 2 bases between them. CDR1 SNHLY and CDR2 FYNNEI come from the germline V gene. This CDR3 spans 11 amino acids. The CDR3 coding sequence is TGTGCCAGCAGTGAATTCTACGAGCAGTACTTC. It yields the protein CASSEFYEQYF.

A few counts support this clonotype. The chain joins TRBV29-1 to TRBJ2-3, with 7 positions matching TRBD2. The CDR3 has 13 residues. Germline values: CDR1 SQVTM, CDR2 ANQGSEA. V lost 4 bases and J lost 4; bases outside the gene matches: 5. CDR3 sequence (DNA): TGCAGCGTTGGGGGAGGGTTACCAGATACGCAGTATTTT. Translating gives CSVGGGLPDTQYF.

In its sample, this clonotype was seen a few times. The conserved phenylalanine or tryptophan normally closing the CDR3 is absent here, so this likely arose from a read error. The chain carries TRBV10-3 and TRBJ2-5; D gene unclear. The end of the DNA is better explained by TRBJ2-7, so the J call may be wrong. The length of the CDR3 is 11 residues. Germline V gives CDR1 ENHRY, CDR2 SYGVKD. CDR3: CAISDSYEQYL. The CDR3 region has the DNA TGTGCCATCAGTGACTCCTACGAGCAGTACCTC.

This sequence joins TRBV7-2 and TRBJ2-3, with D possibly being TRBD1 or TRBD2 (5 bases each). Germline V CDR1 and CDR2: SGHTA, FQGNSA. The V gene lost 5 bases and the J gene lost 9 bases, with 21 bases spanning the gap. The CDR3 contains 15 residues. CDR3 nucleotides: TGTGCCAGCAGCCAAACTTCCGGGGCGGCGGCGACGCAGTATTTT. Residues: CASSQTSGAAATQYF.

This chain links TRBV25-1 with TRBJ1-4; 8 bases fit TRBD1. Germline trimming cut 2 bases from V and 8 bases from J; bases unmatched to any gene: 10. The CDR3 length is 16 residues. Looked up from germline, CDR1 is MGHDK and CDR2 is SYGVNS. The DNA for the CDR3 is TGTGCCAGCAGTGAAAACTTTGGACAGGGAGAGGAAAAACTGTTTTTT. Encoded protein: CASSENFGQGEEKLFF.

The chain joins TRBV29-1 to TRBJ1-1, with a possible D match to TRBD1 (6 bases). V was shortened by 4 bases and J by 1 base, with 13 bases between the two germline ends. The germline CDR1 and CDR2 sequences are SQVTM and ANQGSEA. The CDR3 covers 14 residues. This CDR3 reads CSVGGGWENTEAFF. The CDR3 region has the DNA TGCAGCGTTGGAGGGGGTTGGGAGAACACTGAAGCTTTCTTT.

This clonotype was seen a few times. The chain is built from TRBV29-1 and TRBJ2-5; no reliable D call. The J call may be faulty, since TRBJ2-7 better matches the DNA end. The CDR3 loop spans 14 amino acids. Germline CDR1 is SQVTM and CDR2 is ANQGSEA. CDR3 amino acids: CSVEARFGSYEQYF. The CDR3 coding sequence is TGCAGCGTTGAAGCCCGGTTCGGGTCCTACGAGCAGTACTTC.

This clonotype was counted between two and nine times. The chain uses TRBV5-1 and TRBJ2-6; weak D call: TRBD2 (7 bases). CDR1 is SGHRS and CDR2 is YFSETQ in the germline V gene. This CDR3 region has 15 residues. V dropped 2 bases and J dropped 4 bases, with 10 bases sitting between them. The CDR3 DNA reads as TGCGCCAGCAGCTTCGGGGGGCCCGGGGCCAACGTCCTGACTTTC. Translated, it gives CASSFGGPGANVLTF.

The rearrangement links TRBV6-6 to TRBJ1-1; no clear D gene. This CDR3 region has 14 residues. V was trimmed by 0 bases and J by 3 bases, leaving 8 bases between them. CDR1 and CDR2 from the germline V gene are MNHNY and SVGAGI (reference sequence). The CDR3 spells CASSYSAMDTEAFF. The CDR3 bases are TGTGCCAGCAGTTACTCAGCGATGGACACTGAAGCTTTCTTT.

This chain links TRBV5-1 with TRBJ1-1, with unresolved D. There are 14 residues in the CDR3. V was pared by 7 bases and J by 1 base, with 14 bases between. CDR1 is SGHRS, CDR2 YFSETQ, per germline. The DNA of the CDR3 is TGCGCCAGCCGTGACACGGTTCAGAACACTGAAGCTTTCTTT. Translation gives CASRDTVQNTEAFF.

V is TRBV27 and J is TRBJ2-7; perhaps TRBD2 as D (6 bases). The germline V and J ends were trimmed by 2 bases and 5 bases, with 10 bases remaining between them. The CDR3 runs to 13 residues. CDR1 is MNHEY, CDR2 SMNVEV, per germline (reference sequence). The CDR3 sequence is CASSLAGTNEQYF. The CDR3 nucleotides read TGTGCCAGCAGTTTAGCGGGAACCAACGAGCAGTACTTC.

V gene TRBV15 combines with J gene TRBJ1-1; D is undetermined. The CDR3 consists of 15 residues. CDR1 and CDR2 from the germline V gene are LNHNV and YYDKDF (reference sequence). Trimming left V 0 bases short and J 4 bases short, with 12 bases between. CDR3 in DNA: TGTGCCACCAGCAGAGACCCGGGCAGAGTCACTGAAGCTTTCTTT. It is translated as CATSRDPGRVTEAFF.

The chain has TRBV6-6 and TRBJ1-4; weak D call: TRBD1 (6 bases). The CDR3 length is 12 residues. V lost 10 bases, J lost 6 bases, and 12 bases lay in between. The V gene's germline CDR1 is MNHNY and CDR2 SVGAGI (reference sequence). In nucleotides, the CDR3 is TGTGCCATCCATAGGGGGGATGAAAAACTGTTTTTT. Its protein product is CAIHRGDEKLFF.

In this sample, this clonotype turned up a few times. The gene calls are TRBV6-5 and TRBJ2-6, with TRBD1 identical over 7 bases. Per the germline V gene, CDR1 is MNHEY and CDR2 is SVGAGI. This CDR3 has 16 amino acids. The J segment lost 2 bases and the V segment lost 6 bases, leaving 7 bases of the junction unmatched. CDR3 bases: TGTGCCAGCAGCTTCGACAGGGTGGCTGGGGCCAACGTCCTGACTTTC. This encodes CASSFDRVAGANVLTF.

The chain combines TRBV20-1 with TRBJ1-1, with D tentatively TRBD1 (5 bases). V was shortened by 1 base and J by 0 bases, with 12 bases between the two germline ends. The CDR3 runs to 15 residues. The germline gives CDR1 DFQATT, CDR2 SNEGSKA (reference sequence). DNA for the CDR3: TGCAGTGCTAGAGGTGCGGACACCTTGAACACTGAAGCTTTCTTT. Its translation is CSARGADTLNTEAFF.

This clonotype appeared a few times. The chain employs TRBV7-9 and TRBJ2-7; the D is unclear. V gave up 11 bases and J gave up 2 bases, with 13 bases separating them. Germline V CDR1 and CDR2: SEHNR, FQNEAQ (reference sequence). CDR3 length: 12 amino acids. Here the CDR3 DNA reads TGTGCCCTCAAAAGTGGGCCCTACGAGCAGTACTTC. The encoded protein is CALKSGPYEQYF. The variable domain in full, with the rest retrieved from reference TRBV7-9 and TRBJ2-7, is DTGVSQNPRHKITKRGQNVTFRCDPISEHNRLYWYRQTLGQGPEFLTYFQNEAQLEKSRLLSDRFSAERPKGSFSTLEIQRTEQGDSAMYLCALKSGPYEQYFGPGTRLTVT.

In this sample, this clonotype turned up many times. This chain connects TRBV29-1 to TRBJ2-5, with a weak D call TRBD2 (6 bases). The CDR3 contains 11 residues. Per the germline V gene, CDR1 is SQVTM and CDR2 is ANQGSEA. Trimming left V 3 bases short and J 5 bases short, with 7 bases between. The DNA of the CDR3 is TGCAGCGTTGAGGAGGGGGAGACCCAGTACTTC. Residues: CSVEEGETQYF.

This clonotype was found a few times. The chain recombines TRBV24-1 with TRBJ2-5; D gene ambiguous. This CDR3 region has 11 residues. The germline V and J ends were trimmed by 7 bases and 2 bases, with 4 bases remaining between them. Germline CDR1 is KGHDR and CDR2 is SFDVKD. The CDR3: CATRDQETQYF. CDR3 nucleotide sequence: TGTGCCACCAGGGATCAAGAGACCCAGTACTTC.

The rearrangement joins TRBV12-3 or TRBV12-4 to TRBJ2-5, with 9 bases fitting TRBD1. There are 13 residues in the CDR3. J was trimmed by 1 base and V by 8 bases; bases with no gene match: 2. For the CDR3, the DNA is TGTGCCAGCGGGACAGGGCTCCAAGAGACCCAGTACTTC. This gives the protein CASGTGLQETQYF.

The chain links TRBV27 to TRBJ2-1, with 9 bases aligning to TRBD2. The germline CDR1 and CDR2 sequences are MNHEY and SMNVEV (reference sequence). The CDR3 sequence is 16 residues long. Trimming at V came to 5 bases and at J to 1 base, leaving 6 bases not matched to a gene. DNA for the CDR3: TGTGCCAGCAGTGGCCGACTAGCGGATTCCTACAATGAGCAGTTCTTC. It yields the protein CASSGRLADSYNEQFF.

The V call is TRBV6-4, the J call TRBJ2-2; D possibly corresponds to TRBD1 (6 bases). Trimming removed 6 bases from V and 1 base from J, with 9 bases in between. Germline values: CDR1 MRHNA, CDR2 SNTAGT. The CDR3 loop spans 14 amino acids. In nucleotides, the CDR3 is TGTGCCAGCAGAGTGGACAGGAACACCGGGGAGCTGTTTTTT. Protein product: CASRVDRNTGELFF.